The present T cell receptor beta chain was sequenced within a study of T cells in localized non-small cell lung cancer. Study-level results: Adjacent uninvolved lung tissue had the highest T cell clonality, exceeding tumor. Elevated circulating T cell density in blood was associated with longer overall survival.

The table came from immunoSEQ multiplex PCR; TCRdb's copy has only in-frame clones and leaves some out. The sample consists of 30,000 to 35,000 clones, 85% to 90% of them appearing once. Remarks on this clone: What it recognizes is unknown.

V shed 4 bases and J shed 0 bases, with 6 bases lying between them. Germline CDR1 reads SGHTA; CDR2 reads FQGNSA. This CDR3 is built from 13 residues. The sequence was obtained from a female donor of 60 years or more with stage I lung adenocarcinoma. The V and J genes are TRBV7-2 and TRBJ1-1; D not resolved. The sample was peripheral blood, taken before any cancer treatment. The CDR3 spells CASSWDLNTEAFF. DNA for the CDR3: TGTGCCAGCAGCTGGGATTTGAACACTGAAGCTTTCTTT.